This is a list of T cell receptor beta chains from one sample in a study of blood T cell repertoires in COVID-19. Sequencing was performed with immunoSEQ multiplex PCR; in TCRdb, only in-frame clones are kept and a portion is missing. The sample contains roughly 200,000 clones, more than 80% of which appear only once. The sequenced material came from peripheral blood. These receptors were taken from a woman between 40 and 55 years old with COVID-19, enrolled during active disease. Each CDR3 is given with its conserved first and last residue. Fields, in order: CDR3 protein, CDR3 DNA, D gene, J gene, V gene, clone size. D genes are given only for firm matches. Clone size is stated in some rows and not others, as once, few, many or a class when expanded.

CDR3: CASSKGGRAYNEQFF; DNA: TGTGCCAGCAGCAAAGGAGGGCGAGCCTACAATGAGCAGTTCTTC; D: -; J: TRBJ2-1; V: TRBV21-1; size: -
CDR3: CASSLARSGGQETQYF; DNA: TGTGCCAGCAGCTTAGCACGTAGCGGGGGCCAAGAGACCCAGTACTTC; D: TRBD2; J: TRBJ2-5; V: TRBV7-6; size: -
CDR3: CASSPPSARVGGNEQFF; DNA: TGTGCCAGCTCACCCCCAAGCGCGAGGGTGGGTGGCAATGAGCAGTTCTTC; D: -; J: TRBJ2-1; V: TRBV18; size: once
CDR3: CATQTSGRAGRGETQYF; DNA: TGTGCCACCCAGACTAGCGGGAGGGCCGGGAGGGGAGAGACCCAGTACTTC; D: TRBD2; J: TRBJ2-5; V: TRBV3-1/TRBV3-2; size: -
CDR3: CASSFAGSRETQYF; DNA: TGTGCCAGCAGCTTTGCCGGGAGTAGAGAGACCCAGTACTTC; D: -; J: TRBJ2-5; V: TRBV7-3; size: few
CDR3: CASSSTGVGLSEAFF; DNA: TGTGCCAGTAGTTCCACAGGGGTGGGGCTCTCTGAAGCTTTCTTT; D: TRBD1; J: TRBJ1-1; V: TRBV19; size: -
CDR3: CAWESGTSGGATDTQYF; DNA: TGTGCCTGGGAATCCGGGACTAGCGGGGGGGCGACAGATACGCAGTATTTT; D: TRBD2; J: TRBJ2-3; V: TRBV30; size: -
CDR3: CASSIAARAFNQPQHF; DNA: TGTGCCAGTAGTATAGCAGCCAGGGCCTTCAATCAGCCCCAGCATTTT; D: -; J: TRBJ1-5; V: TRBV19; size: -
CDR3: CASRYYPGQENSPLHF; DNA: TGTGCCAGCAGATACTACCCCGGACAAGAAAATTCACCCCTCCACTTT; D: -; J: TRBJ1-6; V: TRBV6-2/TRBV6-3; size: few
CDR3: CASSEVGHSLQKPQHF; DNA: TGTGCCAGCAGTGAAGTGGGACATTCCCTCCAAAAGCCCCAGCATTTT; D: -; J: TRBJ1-5; V: TRBV6-1; size: once
CDR3: CASSFPDIEQFF; DNA: TGTGCCAGCAGTTTTCCAGACATTGAGCAGTTCTTC; D: -; J: TRBJ2-1; V: TRBV12-3/TRBV12-4; size: -
CDR3: CASSQPEGAYGYTF; DNA: TGTGCCAGCAGCCAACCAGAGGGGGCCTATGGCTACACCTTC; D: TRBD1; J: TRBJ1-2; V: TRBV4-2; size: -
CDR3: CASSQQGLAGVHNEQFF; DNA: TGTGCCAGCTCGCAACAGGGACTAGCGGGAGTTCACAATGAGCAGTTCTTC; D: TRBD2; J: TRBJ2-1; V: TRBV18; size: -
CDR3: CASSQDHYRETQYF; DNA: TGTGCCAGCAGCCAAGATCATTATCGGGAGACCCAGTACTTC; D: -; J: TRBJ2-5; V: TRBV3-1/TRBV3-2; size: -
CDR3: CASRRTGSQAEAFF; DNA: TGTGCCAGCAGACGCACCGGGAGCCAGGCTGAAGCTTTCTTT; D: -; J: TRBJ1-1; V: TRBV6-6; size: -
CDR3: CASIDSSGANVLTF; DNA: TGTGCCAGCATCGACAGCTCTGGGGCCAACGTCCTGACTTTC; D: -; J: TRBJ2-6; V: TRBV5-4; size: -
CDR3: CASSLGYRTGANEQFF; DNA: TGTGCCAGCAGCTTAGGATATCGGACAGGAGCCAATGAGCAGTTCTTC; D: TRBD1; J: TRBJ2-1; V: TRBV11-2; size: -
CDR3: CASSVAPQWAPNTGELFF; DNA: TGTGCCAGCAGCGTAGCACCACAATGGGCCCCGAACACCGGGGAGCTGTTTTTT; D: -; J: TRBJ2-2; V: TRBV9; size: -